Described below is a single TCR beta chain sequence and its context. What antigen it recognizes has not been identified. Per-nucleotide qualities are absent, and no much larger clonotype sits a single base away. Donors formed part of the validation cohort, which comprised 95 to 150 subjects and was distinct from the first cohort of 550 to 850 subjects. Libraries were built with the immunoSEQ multiplex PCR assay. Per the source publication's procedure: To diagnose cytomegalovirus status from the catalog of TCR beta chain sequences, a statistical classification framework was built. What TCRdb holds here is the immuneACCESS table cut down to in-frame rearrangements. Part of the clones is not present; checked against another copy, under half of the missing clones reflect an unresolved V gene, and the others are unexplained. That table supplies the V and J calls and clone size; D and trimming were determined from the DNA. The sample includes roughly 56,000 clones, with roughly nine tenths observed a single time. Of the sample, about 1% is held by the ten largest clones.

CDR1 and CDR2 are read off the germline V gene (reference sequence) as LNHDA and SQIVND. V gives up 3 bases and J gives up 6 bases, and the segment between their germline ends measures 8 bases. Measured from the cysteine to the phenylalanine, the CDR3 is 13 residues long. Just CDR3 DNA is preserved here, 39 bases in frame from base 1. This record comes from a study of cytomegalovirus exposure and HLA in healthy donors (TCRdb year 2017). In the study overall: The 666 repertoires of the first cohort and the 120 or so validation repertoires were produced on the same platform, according to a later analysis. The study aimed to test whether cataloging public T cell receptors could reveal signatures of past pathogen exposure. Besides the first cohort of approximately 710 subjects, a separate validation cohort made up of 120 different subjects was used. To predict cytomegalovirus infection status, the study combined high-throughput TCR immunosequencing, statistical association of individual TCRs with disease status, and machine learning.

Broader findings and caveats from the paper: A later analysis lacked HLA typing for the validation cohort, so it scored co-occurrence in that cohort across all 110 or so repertoires. A total of 164 TCR beta chains were listed by the study as associated with cytomegalovirus. According to the authors, the approach could potentially be generalized to other disease states and immunological phenotypes. Most TCR sequences were seen in very few donors, while some public TCRs were found in many individuals. In both the original and validation cohorts, the classifier was reported to diagnose cytomegalovirus status with high specificity and sensitivity. In vitro tests confirmed that three of the cytomegalovirus-associated TCR beta chains recognize cytomegalovirus antigens. In a later analysis, TCRs clustered in the first cohort were found to also tend to co-occur in the 130 or so validation repertoires, with approximately 94% of cluster scores above 0.

This clonotype was sampled from a man aged 18 to 35 in good health and CMV-seronegative. This receptor chain uses TRBV19 and TRBJ2-2; the D gene is perhaps TRBD2, from 6 matching bases. Material: PBMCs. DNA sequence: TGTGCCAGTAGTATCGGGGGATCCGGGGAGCTGTTTTTT. Protein translation: CASSIGGSGELFF.